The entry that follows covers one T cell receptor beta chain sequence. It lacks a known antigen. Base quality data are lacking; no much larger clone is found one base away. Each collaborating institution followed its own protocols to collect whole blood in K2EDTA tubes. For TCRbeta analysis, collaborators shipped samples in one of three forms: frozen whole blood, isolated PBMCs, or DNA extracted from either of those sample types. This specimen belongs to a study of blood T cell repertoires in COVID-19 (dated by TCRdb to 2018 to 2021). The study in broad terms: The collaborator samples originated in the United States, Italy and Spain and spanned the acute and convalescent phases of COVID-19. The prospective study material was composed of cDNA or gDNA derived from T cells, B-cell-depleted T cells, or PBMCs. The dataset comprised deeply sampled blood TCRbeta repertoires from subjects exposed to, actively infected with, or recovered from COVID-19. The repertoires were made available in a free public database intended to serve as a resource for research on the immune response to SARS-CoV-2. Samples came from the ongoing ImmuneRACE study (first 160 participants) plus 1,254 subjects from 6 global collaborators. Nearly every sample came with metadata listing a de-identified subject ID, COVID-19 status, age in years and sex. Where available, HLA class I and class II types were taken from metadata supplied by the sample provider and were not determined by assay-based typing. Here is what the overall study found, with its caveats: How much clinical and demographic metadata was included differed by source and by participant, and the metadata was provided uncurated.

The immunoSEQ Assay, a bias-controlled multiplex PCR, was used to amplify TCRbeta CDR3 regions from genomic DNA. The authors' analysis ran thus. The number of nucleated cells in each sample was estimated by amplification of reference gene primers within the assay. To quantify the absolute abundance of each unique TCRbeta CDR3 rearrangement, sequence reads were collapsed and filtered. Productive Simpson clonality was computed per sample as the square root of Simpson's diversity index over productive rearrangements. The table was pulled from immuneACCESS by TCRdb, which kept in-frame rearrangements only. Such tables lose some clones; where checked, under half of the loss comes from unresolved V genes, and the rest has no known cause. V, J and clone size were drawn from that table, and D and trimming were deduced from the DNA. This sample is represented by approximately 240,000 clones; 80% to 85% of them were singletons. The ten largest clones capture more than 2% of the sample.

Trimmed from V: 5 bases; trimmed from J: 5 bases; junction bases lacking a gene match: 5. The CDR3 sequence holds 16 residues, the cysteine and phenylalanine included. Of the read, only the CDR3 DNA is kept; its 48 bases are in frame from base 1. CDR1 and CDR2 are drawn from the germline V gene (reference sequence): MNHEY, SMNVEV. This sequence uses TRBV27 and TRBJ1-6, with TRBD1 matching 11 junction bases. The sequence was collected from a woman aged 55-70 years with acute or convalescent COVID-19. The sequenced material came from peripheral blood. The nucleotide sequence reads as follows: TGTGCCAGCAGTCCCCGGGACAGGGGGAATAATTCACCCCTCCACTTT. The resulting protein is CASSPRDRGNNSPLHF.